Following are 20 T cell receptor beta chains from one sample sequenced in a study of cytomegalovirus exposure and HLA in healthy donors (dated by TCRdb to the late 2010s). The library was built by means of the immunoSEQ multiplex PCR assay. For the multiplex PCR, a mixture combining 60 forward primers for TCR Vbeta segments and 13 reverse primers for TCR Jbeta segments was used. Not all clones reach the TCRdb copy of this immuneACCESS table, which keeps in-frame sequences only. Checked studies attribute under half of the gap to unresolved V genes and leave the rest unexplained. This sample comprises about 70,000 clones, roughly 88% of them detected only once. 1.5% to 2% of the sample belongs to the ten largest clones. The sequencing sample was made of PBMCs. The receptors were sampled from a woman aged 25 to 45 in good health and CMV-seronegative.

This clone has a handful of counts. This chain links TRBV18 with TRBJ1-2; no clear D. The CDR3 contains 15 residues. The germline CDR1 and CDR2 sequences are KGHSH and LQKENI. With 1 base removed from V and 3 bases from J, the gap between germline ends came to 12 bases. CDR3 sequence (DNA): TGTGCCAGCTCACCACAGGGCGAGGACTACTATGGCTACACCTTC. Protein sequence: CASSPQGEDYYGYTF. Full variable domain (missing parts from reference TRBV18 and TRBJ1-2): NAGVMQNPRHLVRRRGQEARLRCSPMKGHSHVYWYRQLPEEGLKFMVYLQKENIIDESGMPKERFSAEFPKEGPSILRIQQVVRGDSAAYFCASSPQGEDYYGYTFGSGTRLTVV.

V is TRBV30 and J is TRBJ2-1; D perhaps matches TRBD2 (6 bases). V was trimmed by 0 bases and J by 9 bases, leaving 15 bases between them. CDR3 length: 14 amino acids. The V gene's germline CDR1 is GTSNPN and CDR2 SVGIG (reference sequence). Here the CDR3 reads CAWSVRRDWGEQFF. CDR3 bases: TGTGCCTGGAGTGTACGGCGGGATTGGGGTGAGCAGTTCTTC.

This chain links TRBV5-6 with TRBJ2-5, with D perhaps matching TRBD2 (5 bases). Trimming took 0 bases from V and 3 from J, leaving 12 bases between them. Germline CDR1 is SGHDT and CDR2 is YYEEEE. This CDR3 has 15 residues. DNA for the CDR3: TGTGCCAGCAGCTTGGGAAGGACGGGGAAAGAGACCCAGTACTTC. This translates into CASSLGRTGKETQYF.

The CDR3 loop reads CASSSIRWGTGRVTEAFF. The CDR3 region has the DNA TGTGCCAGCAGTTCCATTCGGTGGGGAACAGGGCGAGTCACTGAAGCTTTCTTT. J is TRBJ1-1 and V is TRBV28; weak D call: TRBD1 (6 bases). The CDR3 is 18 residues long. Germline V gene data show CDR1 as MDHEN and CDR2 as SYDVKM. Trimming took off 4 bases at V and 4 bases at J, with 25 bases between the two ends.

The chain is built from TRBV5-5 and TRBJ1-2, with a weak D call TRBD1 (6 bases). This CDR3 has 13 amino acids. From germline, CDR1 is SGHKS and CDR2 YYEKEE (reference sequence). Trimming left V 1 base short and J 8 bases short, with 12 bases between. The CDR3 reads CASSLQTGRGYTF. CDR3 coding DNA: TGTGCCAGCAGCTTGCAAACAGGGAGAGGCTACACCTTC.

The CDR3 DNA is TGTGCCAGCAGCTTACAGGGGGCAGATACGCAGTATTTT. Its protein product is CASSLQGADTQYF. The V gene is TRBV7-3, the J gene TRBJ2-3; 7 positions agree with TRBD1. V gave up 2 bases and J gave up 4 bases; unmatched junction bases: 0. The germline V gene encodes CDR1 SGHTA and CDR2 FQGTGA. The CDR3 contains 13 residues.

J is TRBJ1-1 and V is TRBV18; D gene uncertain. With 3 bases removed from V and 0 bases from J, the gap between germline ends came to 5 bases. There are 13 residues in the CDR3. In germline, CDR1 is KGHSH, CDR2 LQKENI. This CDR3 reads CASSPAMNTEAFF. CDR3 nucleotides: TGTGCCAGCTCACCGGCCATGAACACTGAAGCTTTCTTT. Based on the CDR3 plus reference TRBV18 and TRBJ1-1, the full variable domain is NAGVMQNPRHLVRRRGQEARLRCSPMKGHSHVYWYRQLPEEGLKFMVYLQKENIIDESGMPKERFSAEFPKEGPSILRIQQVVRGDSAAYFCASSPAMNTEAFFGQGTRLTVV.

The rearrangement uses TRBV27 and TRBJ2-1; maybe TRBD2 (5 bases). The V and J ends lost 5 bases and 3 bases respectively, with 11 bases between them. From germline, CDR1 is MNHEY and CDR2 SMNVEV (reference sequence). This CDR3 is built from 14 residues. CDR3 nucleotides: TGTGCCAGCAGTCAAAGCGGTTACTACAATGAGCAGTTCTTC. Translated: CASSQSGYYNEQFF.

This sequence joins TRBV6-5 and TRBJ1-2; TRBD1 matches at 7 bases. Looked up from germline, CDR1 is MNHEY and CDR2 is SVGAGI. This CDR3 is built from 16 residues. V shed 6 bases, J shed 0 bases, and the junction held 10 bases outside the gene matches. The CDR3, as DNA: TGTGCCAGCAGCTACCGGGGACAGTTCCCTAACTATGGCTACACCTTC. Protein product: CASSYRGQFPNYGYTF.

The V gene is TRBV5-1, the J gene TRBJ2-1; D call uncertain. The CDR3 contains 13 residues. V was shortened by 3 bases and J by 2 bases, with 6 bases between the two germline ends. In germline, CDR1 is SGHRS, CDR2 YFSETQ. CDR3 sequence: CASSYKTYNEQFF. The CDR3, as DNA: TGCGCCAGCAGCTACAAGACCTACAATGAGCAGTTCTTC.

The chain recombines TRBV5-1 with TRBJ1-1; D is unresolved. This CDR3 spans 14 amino acids. CDR1 SGHRS and CDR2 YFSETQ come from the germline V gene. V was clipped by 1 base and J by 3 bases, with 10 bases between them. Here the CDR3 reads CASSLHRVDTEAFF. CDR3 sequence (DNA): TGCGCCAGCAGCTTGCATCGGGTCGACACTGAAGCTTTCTTT.

The table lists this clone with a count of one. The junction differs from germline at one of its ends, possibly a read error. The CDR3: CAGSSTGTSETQYF. The CDR3 DNA is TGTGCCGGTAGTTCAACCGGGACTAGCGAGACCCAGTACTTC. The chain is built from TRBV19 and TRBJ2-5, with TRBD2 matching 9 bases. The germline V gene has CDR1 LNHDA and CDR2 SQIVND (reference sequence). The CDR3 is made up of 14 amino acids.

The rearrangement joins TRBV7-2 to TRBJ2-7, with TRBD2 matching 13 bases. The CDR3 loop spans 16 amino acids. Germline loops: CDR1 SGHTA, CDR2 FQGNSA. V shed 5 bases, J shed 0 bases, and the junction held 4 bases outside the gene matches. The CDR3: CASSLGTSGISYEQYF. The CDR3 DNA reads as TGTGCCAGCAGCCTAGGGACTAGCGGGATCTCCTACGAGCAGTACTTC. The full variable domain, with the rest looked up from reference TRBV7-2 and TRBJ2-7, is GAGVSQSPSNKVTEKGKDVELRCDPISGHTALYWYRQSLGQGLEFLIYFQGNSAPDKSGLPSDRFSAERTGGSVSTLTIQRTQQEDSAVYLCASSLGTSGISYEQYFGPGTRLTVT.

This chain joins TRBV28 and TRBJ2-1; 8 positions agree with TRBD2. The germline gives CDR1 MDHEN, CDR2 SYDVKM. With 10 bases clipped from V and 8 bases from J, the junction kept 16 bases outside the gene matches. This CDR3 comprises 15 residues. This CDR3 reads CATNPPGTRFDEQFF. The CDR3 nucleotides read TGTGCCACCAACCCCCCAGGGACTAGGTTTGATGAGCAGTTCTTC.

The chain combines TRBV29-1 with TRBJ1-3; D is unclear. The CDR3 totals 13 residues. Trimming took off 0 bases at V and 4 bases at J, with 7 bases between the two ends. Germline values: CDR1 SQVTM, CDR2 ANQGSEA. The CDR3 DNA follows: TGCAGCGTTGAAGAGGTACAGGGAAACACCATATATTTT. It specifies CSVEEVQGNTIYF.

The CDR3 nucleotides are TGTGCCATCAGTGAAGGGAACAGGAGGAACACCGGGGAGCTGTTTTTT. The encoded protein is CAISEGNRRNTGELFF. The rearrangement joins TRBV10-3 to TRBJ2-2; possibly TRBD1 for D (5 bases). CDR1 is ENHRY and CDR2 is SYGVKD in the germline V gene. CDR3 size: 16 residues. The germline V and J ends were trimmed by 3 bases and 1 base, with 12 bases remaining between them.

V usage is TRBV11-3 and J usage is TRBJ1-6; D is undetermined. V lost 5 bases, J lost 6 bases, and 14 bases lay in between. The CDR3 extends over 15 amino acids. CDR1 SGHNT and CDR2 YENEEA come from the germline V gene. The CDR3 here is CASSLGGKVNSPLHF. For the CDR3, the DNA is TGTGCCAGCAGCCTGGGAGGGAAAGTTAATTCACCCCTCCACTTT. Based on the CDR3 plus reference TRBV11-3 and TRBJ1-6, the full variable domain is EAGVVQSPRYKIIEKKQPVAFWCNPISGHNTLYWYLQNLGQGPELLIRYENEEAVDDSQLPKDRFSAERLKGVDSTLKIQPAELGDSAVYLCASSLGGKVNSPLHFGNGTRLTVT.

The genes are TRBV25-1 and TRBJ1-4, with D maybe TRBD1 (6 bases). The CDR3 runs 15 residues. Germline CDR1 is MGHDK and CDR2 is SYGVNS. The V gene lost 4 bases and the J gene lost 3 bases, with 12 bases spanning the gap. The CDR3 region is CASSAQQGSNEKLFF. The CDR3 nucleotides are TGTGCCAGCAGTGCCCAACAGGGCTCTAATGAAAAACTGTTTTTT.

The chain is built from TRBV30 and TRBJ2-2; TRBD2 aligns across 7 bases. The CDR3 runs to 14 residues. Trimming removed 2 bases from V and 6 bases from J; junction bases left unmatched: 6. CDR1 is GTSNPN, CDR2 SVGIG, per germline (reference sequence). CDR3 amino acids: CAWSPVGLAGELFF. DNA for the CDR3: TGTGCCTGGAGTCCAGTTGGACTAGCCGGGGAGCTGTTTTTT.

The genes are TRBV5-4 and TRBJ1-2, with a possible D match to TRBD1 (5 bases). The CDR3 has 14 residues. Germline-derived CDR1 and CDR2 are SGHNT and YYREEE (reference sequence). Between the trimmed V and J ends, which lost 1 base and 4 bases, there was a span of 11 bases. The CDR3 region is CASSLKSRAYGYTF. The DNA of the CDR3 is TGTGCCAGCAGCTTGAAATCCAGGGCCTATGGCTACACCTTC.